This passage covers 24 T cell receptor beta chains from one sample sequenced in a study of blood T cell repertoires in COVID-19. Generated by immunoSEQ multiplex PCR, the TCRdb table keeps only in-frame clones and is missing some. The table records roughly 180,000 clones, about 81% of them present only once. Sequenced input: peripheral blood. The receptors stem from a woman aged 80 or older with COVID-19, enrolled during active disease.

The chain recombines TRBV27 with TRBJ1-3; D is undetermined. CDR3 size: 15 residues. V lost 2 bases to trimming and J lost 2 bases, with 10 bases between them. Germline CDR1 MNHEY, CDR2 SMNVEV (reference sequence). The CDR3 reads CASSLRYTAGNTIYF. CDR3 DNA: TGTGCCAGCAGTTTACGGTATACAGCTGGAAACACCATATATTTT.

The rearrangement uses TRBV2 and TRBJ1-1, with a possible D match to TRBD1 (6 bases). Trimming stripped 6 bases from V and 2 bases from J, with 13 bases between. The CDR3 sequence is 14 residues long. Germline values: CDR1 SNHLY, CDR2 FYNNEI. The CDR3 nucleotides are TGTGCCAGCAGCCGACAACAGGGAAACACTGAAGCTTTCTTT. Amino acid sequence: CASSRQQGNTEAFF.

The chain uses TRBV28 and TRBJ2-7; D is undetermined. This CDR3 comprises 10 residues. Germline V gives CDR1 MDHEN, CDR2 SYDVKM. V gave up 10 bases and J gave up 5 bases, with 9 bases separating them. The CDR3, as DNA: TGTGCCACCGAGGAGAACGAGCAGTACTTC. The encoded protein is CATEENEQYF.

The V gene is TRBV5-4, the J gene TRBJ2-5, with TRBD2 matching over 8 bases. Trimming removed 0 bases from V and 5 bases from J; junction bases left unmatched: 12. This CDR3 has 17 residues. Germline CDR1 reads SGHNT; CDR2 reads YYREEE (reference sequence). This CDR3 reads CASSLAGGTRIGETQYF. CDR3 nucleotide sequence: TGTGCCAGCAGCTTGGCCGGTGGGACTAGGATCGGGGAGACCCAGTACTTC.

V is TRBV21-1 and J is TRBJ2-5; the table's TRBD1 call for D was not verified on the DNA. TRBV21-1 is given as a pseudogene. The CDR3 contains 14 residues. The DNA for the CDR3 is TGTGCCAGCAGCAAAGAGGACAGCCAAGAGACCCAGTACTTC. Translation gives CASSKEDSQETQYF.

The chain carries TRBV4-2 and TRBJ1-1; D unclear. Trimming took 0 bases from V and 7 from J, leaving 6 bases between them. The CDR3 loop spans 12 amino acids. Germline CDR1 reads LGHNA; CDR2 reads YNFKEQ. In DNA form, the CDR3 reads TGTGCCAGCAGCCAAGAAGCTAGTGAAGCTTTCTTT. It specifies CASSQEASEAFF.

The chain has TRBV6-5 and TRBJ1-2; D may be TRBD1 (5 bases). The germline gives CDR1 MNHEY, CDR2 SVGAGI. Trimming left V 5 bases short and J 2 bases short, with 9 bases between. This CDR3 has 13 residues. The CDR3 bases are TGTGCCAGCAGTCCCCAGGGCAACTATGGCTACACCTTC. It encodes CASSPQGNYGYTF.

The genes are TRBV18 and TRBJ1-5, with 8 bases lining up with TRBD1. Losses at the gene ends were 3 bases for V and 7 bases for J; bases not matched to a gene: 8. The CDR3 has 15 residues. Germline V lookup: CDR1 KGHSH, CDR2 LQKENI. CDR3 in amino acids: CASSPSTGGGQPQHF. CDR3 DNA sequence: TGTGCCAGCTCACCTTCTACAGGGGGAGGACAGCCCCAGCATTTT. Drawing the rest from reference TRBV18 and TRBJ1-5, the complete variable domain is NAGVMQNPRHLVRRRGQEARLRCSPMKGHSHVYWYRQLPEEGLKFMVYLQKENIIDESGMPKERFSAEFPKEGPSILRIQQVVRGDSAAYFCASSPSTGGGQPQHFGDGTRLSIL.

The chain recombines TRBV18 with TRBJ1-1; TRBD1 matches 10 bases. V lost 8 bases and J lost 1; bases outside the gene matches: 7. CDR3 size: 15 residues. Per germline, CDR1 KGHSH and CDR2 LQKENI. CDR3 sequence reads: CASLRDRGQNTEAFF. In nucleotides, the CDR3 is TGTGCCAGCCTCCGGGACAGGGGCCAGAACACTGAAGCTTTCTTT. The whole variable domain, filled in from reference TRBV18 and TRBJ1-1, reads NAGVMQNPRHLVRRRGQEARLRCSPMKGHSHVYWYRQLPEEGLKFMVYLQKENIIDESGMPKERFSAEFPKEGPSILRIQQVVRGDSAAYFCASLRDRGQNTEAFFGQGTRLTVV.

The gene calls are TRBV7-9 and TRBJ2-7; D is ambiguous. The CDR3 contains 12 residues. V was trimmed by 1 base and J by 3 bases, leaving 4 bases between them. The germline V gene encodes CDR1 SEHNR and CDR2 FQNEAQ (reference sequence). The CDR3 bases are TGTGCCAGCAGCTTAGATCTCTACGAGCAGTACTTC. Translating gives CASSLDLYEQYF.

J is TRBJ2-7 and V is TRBV5-1; no reliable D call. Germline CDR1 reads SGHRS; CDR2 reads YFSETQ. This CDR3 is built from 15 residues. The V end was cut by 0 bases, the J end by 2 bases, with 12 bases between. CDR3 in amino acids: CASSLALTFAYEQYF. The CDR3 DNA sequence: TGCGCCAGCAGCTTGGCCCTGACATTTGCCTACGAGCAGTACTTC. Full variable domain (missing parts from reference TRBV5-1 and TRBJ2-7): KAGVTQTPRYLIKTRGQQVTLSCSPISGHRSVSWYQQTPGQGLQFLFEYFSETQRNKGNFPGRFSGRQFSNSRSEMNVSTLELGDSALYLCASSLALTFAYEQYFGPGTRLTVT.

This chain uses TRBV28 with TRBJ2-1; possibly TRBD2 for D (5 bases). Germline V gene sequence: CDR1 MDHEN, CDR2 SYDVKM. CDR3 length: 16 residues. Trimming removed 5 bases from V and 4 bases from J, with 18 bases in between. The DNA of the CDR3 is TGTGCCAGCAGTCTACGGCGCACAAGCGGATACAATGAGCAGTTCTTC. Amino acid sequence: CASSLRRTSGYNEQFF. The whole variable domain, filled in from reference TRBV28 and TRBJ2-1, reads DVKVTQSSRYLVKRTGEKVFLECVQDMDHENMFWYRQDPGLGLRLIYFSYDVKMKEKGDIPEGYSVSREKKERFSLILESASTNQTSMYLCASSLRRTSGYNEQFFGPGTRLTVL.

In DNA, the CDR3 is TGTGCCAGCAGTACGACAGGGACCGGCTACACCTTC. Protein: CASSTTGTGYTF. The chain uses TRBV27 and TRBJ1-2; TRBD1 agrees at 7 bases. V was pared by 5 bases and J by 8 bases, with 5 bases of the junction left unmatched. This CDR3 contains 12 residues. Germline-derived CDR1 and CDR2 are MNHEY and SMNVEV (reference sequence).

This clone was recorded once. The J gene is TRBJ1-2, the V gene TRBV10-3, with 8 nucleotides matching TRBD1. The CDR3 runs to 14 residues. CDR1 and CDR2 (germline): ENHRY, SYGVKD. Germline trimming cut 2 bases from V and 6 bases from J; bases unmatched to any gene: 5. CDR3 coding DNA: TGTGCCATCAGTGAGCCCGGACAGGGTCATGGCTACACCTTC. This gives the protein CAISEPGQGHGYTF.

The chain uses TRBV2 and TRBJ2-1; TRBD2 agrees at 9 bases. V was clipped by 7 bases and J by 3 bases; unmatched bases: 7. The germline CDR1 and CDR2 sequences are SNHLY and FYNNEI. CDR3 length: 15 residues. The CDR3 sequence is CASNLLAGVYNEQFF. The DNA for the CDR3 is TGTGCCAGCAACCTACTAGCGGGTGTCTACAATGAGCAGTTCTTC.

In its sample, this clone was seen once. The rearrangement joins TRBV9 to TRBJ1-4; 8 bases map to TRBD1. This CDR3 region has 13 residues. Trimming cost V 3 bases and J 8 bases; bases outside gene matches: 3. The germline gives CDR1 SGDLS, CDR2 YYNGEE. CDR3 residues: CASSAGDREKLFF. CDR3 DNA sequence: TGTGCCAGCAGCGCCGGGGACAGGGAAAAACTGTTTTTT.

This clone was recorded once. This chain joins TRBV2 and TRBJ1-5; 8 bases map to TRBD1. After removal of 6 bases from V and 3 bases from J, the junction contained 7 bases not matched to a gene. The CDR3 extends over 15 amino acids. Germline V gives CDR1 SNHLY, CDR2 FYNNEI. The CDR3 protein is CASSGDRRANQPQHF. CDR3 in DNA: TGTGCCAGCAGCGGGGACAGGCGGGCCAATCAGCCCCAGCATTTT. The full variable domain, rest sourced from reference TRBV2 and TRBJ1-5, is EPEVTQTPSHQVTQMGQEVILRCVPISNHLYFYWYRQILGQKVEFLVSFYNNEISEKSEIFDDQFSVERPDGSNFTLKIRSTKLEDSAMYFCASSGDRRANQPQHFGDGTRLSIL.

This chain joins TRBV19 and TRBJ1-4, with D possibly being TRBD1 (6 bases). V was shortened by 10 bases and J by 2 bases, with 17 bases between the two germline ends. Germline V gene sequence: CDR1 LNHDA, CDR2 SQIVND (reference sequence). The CDR3 consists of 15 residues. The CDR3 nucleotides are TGTGCCACCTCGAACCCAGGGGCTACTAATGAAAAACTGTTTTTT. The encoded protein is CATSNPGATNEKLFF.

As for this clone: This clone may be a read error of a much larger clone one base away. The chain combines TRBV3-1 (or the pseudogene TRBV3-2) with TRBJ1-2, with TRBD1 as a possible D gene (6 bases). Looked up from germline, CDR1 is LGHDT and CDR2 is YNNKEL (reference sequence). The CDR3 runs to 13 residues. The germline V and J ends were trimmed by 4 bases and 4 bases, with 10 bases remaining between them. The CDR3 is CASSPDRSYGYTF. The CDR3 DNA sequence: TGTGCCAGCAGCCCTGACAGGAGCTATGGCTACACCTTC.

The chain links TRBV29-1 to TRBJ2-5, with 11 nucleotides matching TRBD2. Germline V gene sequence: CDR1 SQVTM, CDR2 ANQGSEA. V gave up 8 bases and J gave up 4 bases; unmatched junction bases: 6. The CDR3 totals 13 residues. CDR3 sequence: CSFVAGGGETQYF. The CDR3, as DNA: TGCAGCTTTGTAGCGGGGGGGGGAGAGACCCAGTACTTC.

The V gene is TRBV5-1, the J gene TRBJ2-1; 8 bases agree with TRBD2. J gave up 5 bases and V 3 bases, and 7 bases lay outside the gene matches. The CDR3 has 15 residues. Germline V gene sequence: CDR1 SGHRS, CDR2 YFSETQ. Here the CDR3 DNA reads TGCGCCAGCAGCTGGGTTAGCGGGACCAACAATGAGCAGTTCTTC. Translated: CASSWVSGTNNEQFF.

V and J are TRBV2 and TRBJ2-7; 12 bases align to TRBD2. Trimming cost V 6 bases and J 1 base; bases outside gene matches: 4. The CDR3 spans 15 residues. Germline-derived CDR1 and CDR2 are SNHLY and FYNNEI. CDR3 protein: CASRIGLAGSYEQYF. For the CDR3, the DNA is TGTGCCAGCAGAATAGGACTAGCGGGGTCCTACGAGCAGTACTTC.

This clone has only a few counts. This chain joins TRBV7-6 and TRBJ1-1; D call uncertain. V dropped 2 bases and J dropped 3 bases, with 10 bases sitting between them. This CDR3 contains 14 residues. In germline, CDR1 is SGHVS, CDR2 FNYEAQ. Written as DNA, the CDR3 is TGTGCCAGCAGCTTATTTCAGAGGGACACTGAAGCTTTCTTT. This codes for CASSLFQRDTEAFF.

J is TRBJ2-1 and V is TRBV27; TRBD2 agrees at 7 bases. This CDR3 contains 15 residues. Germline V CDR1 and CDR2: MNHEY, SMNVEV (reference sequence). Trimming at V came to 2 bases and at J to 2 bases, leaving 3 bases not matched to a gene. CDR3 region: CASSLSGIAYNEQFF. The DNA for the CDR3 is TGTGCCAGCAGTTTAAGCGGGATCGCCTACAATGAGCAGTTCTTC.